Sequencing of this TCR beta chain was carried out in a study of cytomegalovirus exposure and HLA in healthy donors. Across the whole study: Inside one of the first data releases sat 80 million to 95 million unique TCRs taken from HLA-typed donors. Study results and limitations: A reported reduction in N-insertions relative to the 666-donor mean was seen in an Asian-associated ancestry cluster in a later analysis.

60 Vbeta and 13 Jbeta primers were used in PCR. Produced via immunoSEQ multiplex PCR; TCRdb's table is partial and in-frame only. The listing contains 100,000 to 150,000 clones. V lost 3 bases to trimming and J lost 2 bases; unmatched junction nucleotides: 4. There are 15 residues in the CDR3. In germline, CDR1 is SGDLS, CDR2 YYNGEE. A note on this clone: The antigen is unknown.

This sequence originates from a man between 18 and 29 years old in good health and CMV-seronegative. The sample was PBMCs. This rearrangement joins TRBV9 to TRBJ2-3, with 9 positions matching TRBD2. The DNA of the CDR3 is TGTGCCAGCAGCGCAGCGGGGGGCCTCACAGATACGCAGTATTTT. Protein sequence: CASSAAGGLTDTQYF.